Shown below are 31 T cell receptor beta chains from a single sample sequenced in a study of blood T cell repertoires in COVID-19. Profiled with immunoSEQ multiplex PCR; TCRdb holds only in-frame clones, not every one. The sample has over 50,000 clones, 91% seen once. Sequencing was done on a sample of peripheral blood. The receptors were gathered from a man aged 45-60 years with active COVID-19.

The gene calls are TRBV4-1 and TRBJ1-1, with 7 positions matching TRBD1. The ends lost 5 bases at V and 1 base at J; junction bases unmatched: 4. The germline V gene encodes CDR1 MGHRA and CDR2 YSYEKL. The CDR3 consists of 14 residues. This CDR3 is CASSIQGGNTEAFF. In DNA form, the CDR3 reads TGCGCCAGCAGCATCCAGGGGGGGAACACTGAAGCTTTCTTT.

The chain recombines TRBV27 with TRBJ2-7, with TRBD2 as a possible D gene (7 bases). Germline V gives CDR1 MNHEY, CDR2 SMNVEV (reference sequence). V shed 7 bases and J shed 0 bases, with 19 bases lying between them. This CDR3 is built from 16 residues. The CDR3 DNA sequence: TGTGCCAGCAAAGTGGGAGGGGGGCCCAACTCCTACGAGCAGTACTTC. As protein: CASKVGGGPNSYEQYF.

The chain is built from TRBV5-1 and TRBJ2-7, with 8 bases aligning to TRBD2. Trimming removed 4 bases from V and 1 base from J; junction bases left unmatched: 7. The CDR3 is 15 residues long. Germline CDR1 is SGHRS and CDR2 is YFSETQ. This CDR3 reads CASSRSGRNSYEQYF. CDR3 coding DNA: TGCGCCAGCAGCCGCAGCGGGAGAAATTCCTACGAGCAGTACTTC.

This sequence joins TRBV2 and TRBJ2-7; 7 nucleotides align to TRBD1. The CDR3 contains 15 residues. Unmatched junction bases numbered 12, after V lost 6 bases and J lost 4 bases. Germline loops: CDR1 SNHLY, CDR2 FYNNEI. CDR3 amino acids: CASRGRTGAGYEQYF. Written as DNA, the CDR3 is TGTGCCAGCAGGGGCCGAACAGGGGCTGGGTACGAGCAGTACTTC.

CDR3 DNA: TGTGCCAGCACGACTAGCGGGGGGAGGTCCTACGAGCAGTACTTC. Protein: CASTTSGGRSYEQYF. J is TRBJ2-7 and V is TRBV7-9; 13 positions match TRBD2. This CDR3 is 15 amino acids long. V dropped 7 bases and J dropped 1; count of bases not matched to a gene: 4. CDR1 and CDR2 (germline): SEHNR, FQNEAQ (reference sequence).

V and J are TRBV4-3 and TRBJ2-5; TRBD2 agrees at 8 bases. The CDR3 covers 15 residues. V lost 1 base, J lost 3 bases, and 4 bases stayed unmatched. Germline V gene data show CDR1 as LGHNA and CDR2 as YSLEER. The CDR3 nucleotides are TGCGCCAGCAGCCAAGGCGGAGCGGGGGAAGAGACCCAGTACTTC. As protein: CASSQGGAGEETQYF.

The J gene is TRBJ1-1, the V gene TRBV6-5, with a possible D match to TRBD1 (5 bases). Germline assignment: CDR1 MNHEY and CDR2 SVGAGI. Trimming left V 0 bases short and J 5 bases short, with 13 bases between. The CDR3 runs 15 residues. The CDR3, as DNA: TGTGCCAGCAGTTACTCGCAGGGTAGTAGGACTGAAGCTTTCTTT. Translated: CASSYSQGSRTEAFF.

V usage is TRBV7-2 and J usage is TRBJ1-1, with TRBD1 as a possible D gene (5 bases). Germline-derived CDR1 and CDR2 are SGHTA and FQGNSA. The CDR3 is made up of 17 amino acids. Between the trimmed V and J ends, which lost 5 bases and 2 bases, there was a span of 21 bases. CDR3 amino acids: CASSQNQGRGRNTEAFF. CDR3 DNA: TGTGCCAGCAGCCAAAATCAGGGAAGGGGCCGAAACACTGAAGCTTTCTTT. The full variable domain, in which reference TRBV7-2 and TRBJ1-1 provide the parts outside the CDR3, is GAGVSQSPSNKVTEKGKDVELRCDPISGHTALYWYRQSLGQGLEFLIYFQGNSAPDKSGLPSDRFSAERTGGSVSTLTIQRTQQEDSAVYLCASSQNQGRGRNTEAFFGQGTRLTVV.

This clone was seen a single time. The chain uses TRBV27 and TRBJ1-6; 9 bases are shared with TRBD1. This CDR3 has 14 residues. Germline V gene lookup returns CDR1 MNHEY and CDR2 SMNVEV (reference sequence). The ends lost 6 bases at V and 10 bases at J; junction bases unmatched: 7. CDR3: CASRRDRAGSPLHF. The CDR3 nucleotides are TGTGCCAGCAGACGGGACAGGGCGGGGTCACCCCTCCACTTT.

The CDR3 DNA sequence: TGCGCCAGCAGCCGAGCCGACACAGATACGCAGTATTTT. Its protein is CASSRADTDTQYF. The chain uses TRBV5-1 and TRBJ2-3, with D unresolved. The CDR3 consists of 13 residues. The germline V gene encodes CDR1 SGHRS and CDR2 YFSETQ. The V and J ends lost 4 bases and 2 bases respectively, with 8 bases between them.

The V gene is TRBV5-4, the J gene TRBJ2-1; 9 bases fit TRBD2. V shed 7 bases, J shed 10 bases, and the junction held 15 bases outside the gene matches. This CDR3 contains 15 residues. Germline-derived CDR1 and CDR2 are SGHNT and YYREEE (reference sequence). CDR3 in amino acids: CASGPVGRGGGEQFF. CDR3 DNA sequence: TGTGCCAGCGGCCCGGTTGGGCGGGGGGGCGGCGAGCAGTTCTTC.

V is TRBV9 and J is TRBJ1-3; 10 nucleotides line up with TRBD1. Unmatched junction bases numbered 5, after V lost 4 bases and J lost 4 bases. Germline assignment: CDR1 SGDLS and CDR2 YYNGEE. This CDR3 is 15 amino acids long. CDR3 bases: TGTGCCAGCAGCCCTCGACAGGGGGCAGGAAACACCATATATTTT. Its translation is CASSPRQGAGNTIYF. Full variable domain (rest looked up from reference TRBV9 and TRBJ1-3): DSGVTQTPKHLITATGQRVTLRCSPRSGDLSVYWYQQSLDQGLQFLIQYYNGEERAKGNILERFSAQQFPDLHSELNLSSLELGDSALYFCASSPRQGAGNTIYFGEGSWLTVV.

The CDR3 bases are TGTGCCAGCAGCCGGACCAGGGGCTCGAGGAACACCGGGGAGCTGTTTTTT. Protein sequence: CASSRTRGSRNTGELFF. This chain connects TRBV7-8 to TRBJ2-2; D is possibly TRBD1 (6 bases). V was clipped by 5 bases and J by 1 base, with 17 bases between them. There are 17 residues in the CDR3. Looked up from germline, CDR1 is SGHVS and CDR2 is FQNEAQ.

This clone showed up just once. The chain combines TRBV3-1 (or the pseudogene TRBV3-2) with TRBJ2-5; D may be TRBD2 (6 bases). The germline CDR1 and CDR2 sequences are LGHDT and YNNKEL (reference sequence). V shed 3 bases and J shed 7 bases, with 18 bases lying between them. The CDR3 extends over 15 amino acids. In DNA form, the CDR3 reads TGTGCCAGCAGCCAGGAAACCGGACTGCGGGGGACCCAGTACTTC. It translates to CASSQETGLRGTQYF.

The chain combines TRBV7-9 with TRBJ2-5; a possible D gene is TRBD2 (5 bases). Germline V gives CDR1 SEHNR, CDR2 FQNEAQ (reference sequence). CDR3 size: 14 residues. The V end was cut by 5 bases, the J end by 5 bases, with 15 bases between. The CDR3, as DNA: TGTGCCAGCAGCACATACGGGAAGGAGGAGACCCAGTACTTC. Translation gives CASSTYGKEETQYF. The variable domain in full, completed from reference TRBV7-9 and TRBJ2-5, reads DTGVSQNPRHKITKRGQNVTFRCDPISEHNRLYWYRQTLGQGPEFLTYFQNEAQLEKSRLLSDRFSAERPKGSFSTLEIQRTEQGDSAMYLCASSTYGKEETQYFGPGTRLLVL.

The chain has TRBV6-5 and TRBJ1-5; D unresolved. V was pared by 4 bases and J by 5 bases, with 9 bases between. CDR3 length equals 13 residues. In germline, CDR1 is MNHEY, CDR2 SVGAGI. The CDR3 region has the DNA TGTGCCAGCAGTTCCGGTTTATATCAGCCCCAGCATTTT. It codes for CASSSGLYQPQHF.

J is TRBJ2-5 and V is TRBV3-1 (or the pseudogene TRBV3-2); 10 bases fit TRBD2. V trimming: 0 bases; J trimming: 4 bases; junction bases outside the gene matches: 8. The CDR3 is 17 amino acids. From germline, CDR1 is LGHDT and CDR2 YNNKEL (reference sequence). In DNA, the CDR3 is TGTGCCAGCAGCCAAGAGAGGAGCGCTAGCGGGAGAGAGACCCAGTACTTC. It translates to CASSQERSASGRETQYF.

V and J are TRBV11-2 and TRBJ2-1; perhaps TRBD2 as D (5 bases). The CDR3 contains 12 residues. Trimming cost V 1 base and J 8 bases, with 6 bases left between them. The germline CDR1 and CDR2 sequences are SGHAT and FQNNGV. The CDR3 here is CASSLGGDEQFF. Written as DNA, the CDR3 is TGTGCCAGCAGCTTAGGGGGAGATGAGCAGTTCTTC.

CDR3 sequence (DNA): TGCGCCAGCAGCGATCGGGCGGGAATCACAGATACGCAGTATTTT. Translating gives CASSDRAGITDTQYF. The genes are TRBV5-1 and TRBJ2-3; tentative D call: TRBD2 (6 bases). Trimming pared 4 bases from V and 2 bases from J, leaving 14 bases between. CDR1 SGHRS and CDR2 YFSETQ come from the germline V gene. The CDR3 runs to 15 residues.

The chain's CDR3 is CASSISPGWKYEQFF. CDR3 DNA sequence: TGTGCCAGTAGTATATCCCCAGGCTGGAAATATGAGCAGTTCTTC. This chain uses TRBV19 with TRBJ2-1; unclear D gene. The CDR3 has 15 amino acids. Trimming removed 2 bases from V and 8 bases from J, with 16 bases in between. Germline loops: CDR1 LNHDA, CDR2 SQIVND (reference sequence). Full variable domain (rest looked up from reference TRBV19 and TRBJ2-1): DGGITQSPKYLFRKEGQNVTLSCEQNLNHDAMYWYRQDPGQGLRLIYYSQIVNDFQKGDIAEGYSVSREKKESFPLTVTSAQKNPTAFYLCASSISPGWKYEQFFGPGTRLTVL.

The V call is TRBV6-2 or TRBV6-3, the J call TRBJ2-1, with 14 bases identical to TRBD2. In germline, CDR1 is MNHEY, CDR2 SVGEGT. The CDR3 extends over 15 amino acids. Unmatched junction bases numbered 4, after V lost 4 bases and J lost 8 bases. CDR3 in amino acids: CASSSGLAGGDEQFF. The CDR3 coding sequence is TGTGCCAGCAGTTCCGGACTAGCGGGGGGCGATGAGCAGTTCTTC.

The chain uses TRBV9 and TRBJ1-6; D is possibly TRBD1 (6 bases). CDR3 length: 15 amino acids. CDR1 is SGDLS and CDR2 is YYNGEE in the germline V gene. The ends were cut back, 3 bases at V and 7 bases at J, with 14 bases in the middle. In nucleotides, the CDR3 is TGTGCCAGCAGCGCCAGTTGGGGGGGCAATTCACCCCTCCACTTT. It specifies CASSASWGGNSPLHF.

V and J are TRBV19 and TRBJ1-5; 9 bases match TRBD1. This CDR3 comprises 16 residues. Unmatched junction bases numbered 11, after V lost 5 bases and J lost 6 bases. Per germline, CDR1 LNHDA and CDR2 SQIVND (reference sequence). The CDR3: CASSLKQGATIQPQHF. The CDR3 coding sequence is TGTGCCAGTAGTCTAAAACAGGGGGCGACTATTCAGCCCCAGCATTTT.

CDR3 in amino acids: CASSVASRSEQYF. The DNA for the CDR3 is TGCGCCAGCAGCGTCGCATCTAGGAGCGAGCAGTACTTC. This chain links TRBV5-1 with TRBJ2-7; D is unclear. Germline V gene data show CDR1 as SGHRS and CDR2 as YFSETQ. Between the trimmed V and J ends, which lost 4 bases and 6 bases, there was a span of 14 bases. This CDR3 has 13 amino acids.

This clone was seen a single time. The genes are TRBV3-1 (or the pseudogene TRBV3-2) and TRBJ2-3; 12 positions agree with TRBD2. The CDR3 spans 19 residues. Trimming took 0 bases from V and 3 from J; bases not matched to a gene: 10. Germline V gene sequence: CDR1 LGHDT, CDR2 YNNKEL (reference sequence). CDR3 in DNA: TGTGCCAGCAGCCAAGAACCCATGGCTAGCGGGGGGGGGACAGATACGCAGTATTTT. It encodes CASSQEPMASGGGTDTQYF.

The V and J genes are TRBV7-2 and TRBJ2-5, with 8 nucleotides matching TRBD2. V lost 1 base, J lost 7 bases, and 5 bases stayed unmatched. There are 14 residues in the CDR3. Per germline, CDR1 SGHTA and CDR2 FQGNSA. The CDR3 DNA reads TGTGCCAGCAGCTTAGAGACTAGCGTAGGGACCCAGTACTTC. Translated: CASSLETSVGTQYF.

The V gene is TRBV11-3, the J gene TRBJ2-3; TRBD2 matches 14 bases. V was pared by 5 bases and J by 3 bases, with 4 bases of the junction left unmatched. The CDR3 consists of 16 residues. The germline V gene encodes CDR1 SGHNT and CDR2 YENEEA. The CDR3 nucleotides read TGTGCCAGCAGCCTCCGGACTAGCGGGAGGACAGATACGCAGTATTTT. Translation gives CASSLRTSGRTDTQYF.

V is TRBV7-2 and J is TRBJ2-2, with D possibly matching TRBD1 (6 bases). V lost 6 bases, J lost 6 bases, and 17 bases lay in between. The CDR3 runs to 15 residues. CDR1 SGHTA and CDR2 FQGNSA come from the germline V gene. CDR3: CASRETGTFAGELFF. The DNA of the CDR3 is TGTGCCAGCAGAGAGACCGGGACATTCGCCGGGGAGCTGTTTTTT. The full variable domain, its missing parts supplied by reference TRBV7-2 and TRBJ2-2, is GAGVSQSPSNKVTEKGKDVELRCDPISGHTALYWYRQSLGQGLEFLIYFQGNSAPDKSGLPSDRFSAERTGGSVSTLTIQRTQQEDSAVYLCASRETGTFAGELFFGEGSRLTVL.

This clone was seen only a few times. The chain has TRBV24-1 and TRBJ1-2; a weak D match, TRBD1 (6 bases). Between the trimmed V and J ends, which lost 0 bases and 7 bases, there was a span of 11 bases. Germline CDR1 KGHDR, CDR2 SFDVKD. The CDR3 consists of 14 residues. The CDR3, as DNA: TGTGCCACCAGTGATTTGCAAAGGACAGTTGGCTACACCTTC. It is translated as CATSDLQRTVGYTF.

This chain connects TRBV6-5 to TRBJ2-2; the match to TRBD2 covers 10 bases. The CDR3 extends over 15 amino acids. The germline CDR1 and CDR2 sequences are MNHEY and SVGAGI. Trimming at V came to 6 bases and at J to 6 bases, leaving 7 bases not matched to a gene. This CDR3 reads CASRGAGGHPGELFF. DNA for the CDR3: TGTGCCAGCAGGGGAGCGGGGGGGCACCCCGGGGAGCTGTTTTTT.

The gene calls are TRBV29-1 and TRBJ2-1; a weak D match, TRBD2 (6 bases). Between the trimmed V and J ends, which lost 5 bases and 7 bases, there was a span of 15 bases. The CDR3 contains 13 residues. The V gene's germline CDR1 is SQVTM and CDR2 ANQGSEA. This chain's CDR3 is CSVRDRGSNEQFF. As DNA, the CDR3 is TGCAGCGTTCGGGACCGGGGGTCAAATGAGCAGTTCTTC.